These T cell receptor beta chains were read from a single sample in a study of shared clonotypes between healthy human individuals. Repertoires were generated with immunoSEQ multiplex PCR, while TCRdb's copy carries only in-frame clones and drops some. The data show fewer than 3 million clones, just under 95% seen once. Sequencing was carried out using naive CD4+ T cells from PBMCs. These receptor sequences come from a man aged 18 to 30 in good health. Some clones in this sample may be carry-over from other donors' samples. Both conserved end residues are part of each CDR3.

j_gene | v_gene | CDR3aa
TRBJ1-2 | TRBV25-1 | CASGTWGGYGYTF
TRBJ1-6 | TRBV30 | CAWSVGRNNSPLHF
TRBJ2-7 | TRBV27 | CAIGRPQSYEQYF
TRBJ2-7 | TRBV28 | CASSLDRVGPYEQYF
TRBJ1-1 | TRBV18 | CASSHGQGNTEAFF
TRBJ2-5 | TRBV19 | CASSMMRRYQGAQETQYF
TRBJ1-3 | TRBV25-1 | CASSGRGATAGNTIYF
TRBJ2-3 | TRBV11-2 | CASSLGAGRFTDTQYF
TRBJ2-7 | TRBV6-6 | CASSYEALVHEQYF
TRBJ2-7 | TRBV6-5 | CASSYASEQYF
TRBJ2-7 | TRBV5-1 | CASTSQGYEQYF
TRBJ2-7 | TRBV7-9 | CASSFVREGEQYF
TRBJ1-4 | TRBV7-8 | CASSLQGLGEKLFF
TRBJ2-6 | TRBV27 | CASRTSGANVLTF
TRBJ1-1 | TRBV4-1 | CASALFESMNTEAFF
TRBJ2-1 | TRBV9 | CASSVGGTSGLNEQFF
TRBJ2-7 | TRBV6-5 | CASSFLGTYEQYF
TRBJ1-5 | TRBV7-2 | CASSLQGISNQPQHF
TRBJ2-5 | TRBV7-2 | CASSLFGGRETQYF
TRBJ2-3 | TRBV7-9 | CASSSGLAGGPKADTQYF
TRBJ2-5 | TRBV4-1 | CASSQVVGETQYF
TRBJ1-3 | TRBV27 | CASSPTSFRLTGNTIYF
TRBJ2-2 | TRBV11-2 | CASSRTTGSNTGELFF
TRBJ2-7 | TRBV5-1 | CASSLLGGTYEQYF
TRBJ2-1 | TRBV5-4 | CASREAGGDNEQFF
TRBJ2-1 | TRBV7-2 | CASSLGGQGEQFF
TRBJ2-1 | TRBV5-1 | CASSALGTRYNEQFF